One and the same sample provided the 6 T cell receptor beta chains below, sequenced in a study of blood T cells in healthy people across ages. A second PCR, run for roughly 7 to 12 cycles, used a sample-barcoded 5' primer plus a J-beta primer mix. TCRdb processed the 5' RACE reads anew with MiXCR; each CDR3 protein has one entry. The table includes 1.4 million or so distinct CDR3 sequences, 40% to 45% detected once. The specimen sequenced was blood. These receptors all stem from a woman aged 18-29 years in good health.

The genes are TRBV7-2 and TRBJ2-7; D not resolved. This CDR3 is 15 amino acids long. Trimming cost V 2 bases and J 4 bases, with 15 bases left between them. CDR1 is SGHTA, CDR2 FQGNSA, per germline. The CDR3 loop is CASSLRPAAIYEQYF. CDR3 bases: TGTGCCAGCAGCTTAAGGCCGGCAGCGATTTACGAGCAGTACTTC.

This clonotype appeared a single time. The chain joins TRBV5-1 to TRBJ2-1; either TRBD1 or TRBD2 may fit D (5 bases each). The CDR3 sequence is 16 residues long. V shed 3 bases and J shed 0 bases, with 13 bases lying between them. Germline CDR1 SGHRS, CDR2 YFSETQ. The CDR3 nucleotides read TGCGCCAGCAGCTCGGGACCAGCGGTCTCCTACAATGAGCAGTTCTTC. Amino acid sequence: CASSSGPAVSYNEQFF.

This clonotype has only a few counts. The chain joins TRBV3-1 to TRBJ1-2, with TRBD1 as a possible D gene (5 bases). This CDR3 has 15 residues. CDR1 LGHDT and CDR2 YNNKEL come from the germline V gene (reference sequence). Between the trimmed V and J ends, which lost 2 bases and 5 bases, there was a span of 15 bases. The CDR3 protein is CASSQTGDGAYGYTF. CDR3 DNA sequence: TGTGCCAGCAGCCAAACTGGGGACGGAGCTTATGGCTACACCTTC.

The chain carries TRBV2 and TRBJ2-7, with a tentative D call TRBD2 (6 bases). This CDR3 has 14 residues. The V gene's germline CDR1 is SNHLY and CDR2 FYNNEI. V shed 3 bases and J shed 3 bases, with 12 bases lying between them. The CDR3: CASSDGGNNYEQYF. CDR3 nucleotide sequence: TGTGCCAGCAGTGATGGAGGGAATAACTACGAGCAGTACTTC.

The rearrangement joins TRBV6-2 or TRBV6-3 to TRBJ1-1, with D possibly being TRBD1 (6 bases). Germline values: CDR1 MNHEY, CDR2 SVGEGT. CDR3 length: 12 residues. V was clipped by 0 bases and J by 9 bases, with 8 bases between them. The CDR3 bases are TGTGCCAGCAGTTACTCGGGGGCGCAAGCTTTCTTT. Its protein product is CASSYSGAQAFF.

In its sample, this clonotype was seen a few times. The CDR3 DNA follows: TGTGCCAGCAGCATTTACTGGGGGCCCGGTGAAAAACTGTTTTTT. Translating it yields CASSIYWGPGEKLFF. The chain recombines TRBV7-2 with TRBJ1-4, with D tentatively TRBD1 (6 bases). Looked up from germline, CDR1 is SGHTA and CDR2 is FQGNSA. CDR3 length: 15 amino acids. V gave up 5 bases and J gave up 7 bases, with 17 bases separating them.